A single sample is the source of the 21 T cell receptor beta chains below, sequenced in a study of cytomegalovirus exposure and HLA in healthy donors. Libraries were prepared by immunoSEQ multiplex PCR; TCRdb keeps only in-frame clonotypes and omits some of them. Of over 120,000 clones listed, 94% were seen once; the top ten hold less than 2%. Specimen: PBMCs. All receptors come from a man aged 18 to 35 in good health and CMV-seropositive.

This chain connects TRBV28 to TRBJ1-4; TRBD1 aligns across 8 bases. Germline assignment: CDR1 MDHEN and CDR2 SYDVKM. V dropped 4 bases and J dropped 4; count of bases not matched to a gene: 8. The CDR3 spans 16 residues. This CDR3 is CASSSDRAEGNEKLFF. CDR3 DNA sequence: TGTGCCAGCAGTTCGGACAGGGCGGAGGGTAATGAAAAACTGTTTTTT.

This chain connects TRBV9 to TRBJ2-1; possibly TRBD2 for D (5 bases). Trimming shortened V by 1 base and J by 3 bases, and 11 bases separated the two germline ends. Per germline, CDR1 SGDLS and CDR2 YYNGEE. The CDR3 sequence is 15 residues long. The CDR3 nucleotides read TGTGCCAGCAGCGTATCGCTAGCCGGCTACAATGAGCAGTTCTTC. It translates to CASSVSLAGYNEQFF.

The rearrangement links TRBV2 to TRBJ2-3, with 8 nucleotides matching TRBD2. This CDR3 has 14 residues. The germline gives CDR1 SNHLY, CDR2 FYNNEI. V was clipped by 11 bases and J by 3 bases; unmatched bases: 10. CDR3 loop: CAVTEAGVTDTQYF. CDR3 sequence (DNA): TGTGCCGTGACAGAAGCGGGAGTTACAGATACGCAGTATTTT.

CDR3: CASSNGLAGGHEQYF. In nucleotides, the CDR3 is TGTGCCAGCAGTAACGGACTAGCGGGAGGCCACGAGCAGTACTTC. This chain uses TRBV6-5 with TRBJ2-7; 14 bases are a match to TRBD2. V was clipped by 5 bases and J by 5 bases; unmatched bases: 5. Germline values: CDR1 MNHEY, CDR2 SVGAGI. The CDR3 runs 15 residues.

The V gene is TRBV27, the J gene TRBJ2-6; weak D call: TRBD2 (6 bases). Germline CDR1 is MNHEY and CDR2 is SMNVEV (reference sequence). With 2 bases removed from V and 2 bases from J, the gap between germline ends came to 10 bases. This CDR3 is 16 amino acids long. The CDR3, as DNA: TGTGCCAGCAGTTTAATAGGAGGGGCTGGGGCCAACGTCCTGACTTTC. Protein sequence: CASSLIGGAGANVLTF.

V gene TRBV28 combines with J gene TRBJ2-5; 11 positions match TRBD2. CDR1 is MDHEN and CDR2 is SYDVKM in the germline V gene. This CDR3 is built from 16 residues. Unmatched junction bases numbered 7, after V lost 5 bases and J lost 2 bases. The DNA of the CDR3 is TGTGCCAGCAGTCAAGGGACTAGCGGATTTCAAGAGACCCAGTACTTC. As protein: CASSQGTSGFQETQYF.

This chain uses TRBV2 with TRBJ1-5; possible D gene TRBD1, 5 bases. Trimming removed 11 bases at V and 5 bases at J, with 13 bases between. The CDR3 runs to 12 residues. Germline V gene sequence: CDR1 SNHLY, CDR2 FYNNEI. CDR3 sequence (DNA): TGTGCCTCGGGGGGAAAGGATCAGCCCCAGCATTTT. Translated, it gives CASGGKDQPQHF.

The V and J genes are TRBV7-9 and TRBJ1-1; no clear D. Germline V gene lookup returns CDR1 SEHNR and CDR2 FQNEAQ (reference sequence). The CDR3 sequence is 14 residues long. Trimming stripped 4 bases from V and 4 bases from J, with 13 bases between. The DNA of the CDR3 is TGTGCCAGCAGCTCCTCGACTAGAGGCACTGAAGCTTTCTTT. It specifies CASSSSTRGTEAFF.

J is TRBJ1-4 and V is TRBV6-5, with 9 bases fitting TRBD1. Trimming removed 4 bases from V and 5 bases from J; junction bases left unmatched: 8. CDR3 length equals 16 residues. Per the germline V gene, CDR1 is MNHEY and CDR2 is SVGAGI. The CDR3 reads CASSSVGQGPNEKLFF. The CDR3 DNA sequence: TGTGCCAGCAGTTCGGTGGGACAGGGCCCCAATGAAAAACTGTTTTTT.

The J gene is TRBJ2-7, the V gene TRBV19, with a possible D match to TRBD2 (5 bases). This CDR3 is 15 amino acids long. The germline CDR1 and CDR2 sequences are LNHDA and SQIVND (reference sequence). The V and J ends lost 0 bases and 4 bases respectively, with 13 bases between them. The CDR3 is CASSIDGNRVYEQYF. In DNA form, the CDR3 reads TGTGCCAGTAGTATAGACGGGAATCGAGTTTACGAGCAGTACTTC.

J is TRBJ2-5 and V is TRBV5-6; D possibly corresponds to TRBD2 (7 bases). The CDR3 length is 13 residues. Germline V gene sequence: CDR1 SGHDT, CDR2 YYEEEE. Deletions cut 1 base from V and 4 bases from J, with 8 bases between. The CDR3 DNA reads TGTGCCAGCAGCTTGCGGGGGGCAGAGACCCAGTACTTC. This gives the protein CASSLRGAETQYF.

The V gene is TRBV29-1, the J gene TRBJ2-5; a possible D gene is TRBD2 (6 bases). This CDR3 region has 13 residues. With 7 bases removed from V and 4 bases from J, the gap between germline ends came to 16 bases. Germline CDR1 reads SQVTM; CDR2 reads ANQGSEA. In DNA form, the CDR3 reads TGCAGCGGCCGGGCAGCGGGCGGAGAGACCCAGTACTTC. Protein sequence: CSGRAAGGETQYF.

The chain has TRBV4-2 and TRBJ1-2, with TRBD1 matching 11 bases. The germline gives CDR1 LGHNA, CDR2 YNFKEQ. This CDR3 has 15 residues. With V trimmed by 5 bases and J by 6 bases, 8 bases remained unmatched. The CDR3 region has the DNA TGTGCCAGCAGCACGCGGACAGGGGGCAGCGATGGCTACACCTTC. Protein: CASSTRTGGSDGYTF.

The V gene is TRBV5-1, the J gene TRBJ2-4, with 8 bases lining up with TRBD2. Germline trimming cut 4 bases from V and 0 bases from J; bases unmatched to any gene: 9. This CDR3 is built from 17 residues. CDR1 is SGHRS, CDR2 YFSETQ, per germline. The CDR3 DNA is TGCGCCAGCAGCCCGGACCCGGGAGGGCTAGCCAAAAACATTCAGTACTTC. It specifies CASSPDPGGLAKNIQYF.

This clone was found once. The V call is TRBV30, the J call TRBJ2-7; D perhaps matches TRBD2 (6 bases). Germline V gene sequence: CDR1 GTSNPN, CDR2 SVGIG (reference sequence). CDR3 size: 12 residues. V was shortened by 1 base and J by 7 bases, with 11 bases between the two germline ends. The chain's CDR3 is CAWSGGAGEQYF. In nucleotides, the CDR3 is TGTGCCTGGAGTGGCGGGGCGGGGGAGCAGTACTTC.

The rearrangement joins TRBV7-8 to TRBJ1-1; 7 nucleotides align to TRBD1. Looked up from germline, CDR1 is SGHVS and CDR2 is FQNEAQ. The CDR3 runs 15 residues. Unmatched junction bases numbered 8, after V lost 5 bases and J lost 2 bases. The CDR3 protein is CASSPGTVFNTEAFF. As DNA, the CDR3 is TGTGCCAGCAGCCCGGGGACAGTCTTCAACACTGAAGCTTTCTTT.

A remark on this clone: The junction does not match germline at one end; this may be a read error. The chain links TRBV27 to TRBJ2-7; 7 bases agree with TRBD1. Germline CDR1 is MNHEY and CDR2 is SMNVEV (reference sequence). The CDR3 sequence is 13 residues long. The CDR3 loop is CASSSGDSYGQYF. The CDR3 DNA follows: TGTGCCAGCAGTTCTGGGGACAGCTACGGGCAGTACTTC.

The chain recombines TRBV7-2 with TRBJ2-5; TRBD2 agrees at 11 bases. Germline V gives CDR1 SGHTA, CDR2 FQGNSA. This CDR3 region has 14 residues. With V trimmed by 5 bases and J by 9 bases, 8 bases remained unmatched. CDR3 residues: CASSGTSGSGAQYF. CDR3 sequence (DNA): TGTGCCAGCAGCGGGACTAGCGGTAGTGGGGCCCAGTACTTC.

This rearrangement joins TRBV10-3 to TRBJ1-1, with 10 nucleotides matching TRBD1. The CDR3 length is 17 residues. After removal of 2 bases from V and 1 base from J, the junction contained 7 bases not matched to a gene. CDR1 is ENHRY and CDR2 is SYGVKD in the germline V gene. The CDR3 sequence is CAISEPGQGRKNTEAFF. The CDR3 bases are TGTGCCATCAGTGAGCCGGGACAGGGGAGAAAGAACACTGAAGCTTTCTTT.

CDR3 sequence (DNA): TGTGCCAGCAGTTCACAGGGGTCACCCTACAATGAGCAGTTCTTC. The encoded protein is CASSSQGSPYNEQFF. The chain recombines TRBV27 with TRBJ2-1; 7 bases line up with TRBD1. Germline lookup yields CDR1 MNHEY and CDR2 SMNVEV (reference sequence). The CDR3 spans 15 residues. Germline trimming cut 4 bases from V and 2 bases from J; bases unmatched to any gene: 5.

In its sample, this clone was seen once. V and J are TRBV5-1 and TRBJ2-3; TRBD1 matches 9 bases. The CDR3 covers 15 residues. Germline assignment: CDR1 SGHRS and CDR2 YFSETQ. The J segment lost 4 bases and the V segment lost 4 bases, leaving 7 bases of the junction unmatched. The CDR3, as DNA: TGCGCCAGCAGCCCGGACAGGGGTGGCGCAGATACGCAGTATTTT. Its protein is CASSPDRGGADTQYF.